Described below is a single TCR beta chain sequence and its context. It has no known antigen specificity. No base-level quality is on record; no much larger clone is a single base apart. The record originates from a study of blood T cell repertoires in COVID-19 (dated by TCRdb to 2019 to 2021). In terms of the full investigation: The collaborator samples originated in the United States, Italy and Spain and spanned the acute and convalescent phases of COVID-19. The prospective study material was composed of cDNA or gDNA derived from T cells, B-cell-depleted T cells, or PBMCs. Deeply sampled blood TCRbeta repertoires from subjects exposed to, actively infected with, or recovered from COVID-19 were included in the dataset. The repertoires were released in a freely available public database intended as a resource for research on the immune response to SARS-CoV-2. The samples were drawn from the first 160 participants of the ongoing ImmuneRACE study and from 1,200 or so subjects provided by 6 global collaborators. The sample metadata nearly always contained a de-identified subject ID, COVID-19 status, age in years and sex. Where HLA class I and class II types were available, the types were taken from metadata supplied by the sample provider, not from assay-based typing.

Study-wide conclusions, independent of this receptor: The amount of clinical and demographic metadata varied by source and participant and was provided uncurated.

TCRbeta CDR3 regions were amplified from genomic DNA by means of the immunoSEQ Assay, a bias-controlled multiplex PCR. The study's processing was this. Nucleated cell counts per sample were estimated from amplification of reference gene primers within the assay. Sequence reads were collapsed and filtered to measure the absolute abundance of every unique TCRbeta CDR3 rearrangement. For each sample, productive Simpson clonality was calculated as the square root of Simpson's diversity index across productive rearrangements. Sourced from immuneACCESS, this table was stored by TCRdb with only in-frame sequences that have V and J called. A share of the clones is absent; for the studies checked, an unresolved V gene accounts for under half, and the remainder has no known explanation. Clone size and V and J calls were adopted from that table, with D and trimming inferred from the DNA. The sample table holds 190,000 or so clones, of which 80% to 90% were seen once. The top ten hold approximately 10% of the sample.

The V end gives up 9 bases and the J end 0 bases, leaving 5 bases in the junction not matched to a gene. The germline V gene sets CDR1 to KGHDR and CDR2 to SFDVKD. The CDR3, cysteine through phenylalanine, is 14 amino acids long. The entry retains the CDR3 DNA only, 42 bases that are in frame from base 1. One collaborating source in Seattle enrolled patients during active infection and followed them longitudinally through the course of disease. Collaborating institutions collected whole blood in K2EDTA tubes following their own protocols. For TCRbeta analysis, collaborator samples were shipped as frozen whole blood, as isolated PBMCs, or as DNA extracted from either sample type.

Sample: peripheral blood. The chain is made from TRBV24-1 and TRBJ2-3; 7 central bases correspond to TRBD2. This TCR derives from a woman of 80 years or more with COVID-19, enrolled during active disease. CDR3 reads: CATLLAESTDTQYF. The bases are TGTGCCACCTTGCTAGCGGAAAGCACAGATACGCAGTATTTT.